This T cell receptor beta chain was recorded in a study of OX40 agonist ivuxolimab in advanced cancers. Unmatched junction bases numbered 6, after V lost 2 bases and J lost 7 bases. Germline V gene data show CDR1 as SEHNR and CDR2 as FQNEAQ (reference sequence). The CDR3 is 15 amino acids. Clones were sequenced by immunoSEQ multiplex PCR, and TCRdb holds only the in-frame ones, with some missing. Of some 71,000 clones in the sample, 84% were seen once. The sample was CD4+ or CD8+ T cells sorted from blood, taken in a trial of the OX40 agonist ivuxolimab. V and J are TRBV7-9 and TRBJ2-7; 12 nucleotides align to TRBD1. The source is an adult with an advanced solid tumor such as melanoma, head and neck, liver or kidney cancer. CDR3 sequence reads: CASSLQGQGAKEQYF. The CDR3 nucleotides are TGTGCCAGCAGCTTACAGGGACAGGGGGCAAAAGAGCAGTACTTC.